This is a list of T cell receptor beta chains from one sample in a study of beta chain features in type 1 diabetes. Assay used: immunoSEQ multiplex PCR; TCRdb lists only in-frame clones, some missing. The table includes about 360,000 clones, around 13% detected once. The sequencing sample was made of naive CD4+ T cells from blood. The receptors here all came from a man younger than 35 in good health. The CDR3 runs from the conserved cysteine through the conserved F or W. The D gene is left open where the match is weak.

>TRBV4-3|TRBJ1-4|NA
CASSLGLSNEKLFF
>TRBV7-2|TRBJ2-1|NA
CASSVRGGDYNEQFF
>TRBV9|TRBJ2-5|NA
CASSVLVGGETQYF
>TRBV7-3|TRBJ2-5|NA
CASSLRVQETQYF
>TRBV7-3|TRBJ2-2|TRBD1
CASSSGTGNTGELFF
>TRBV19|TRBJ2-1|NA
CASSIDRLVYEQFF
>TRBV11-2|TRBJ2-1|TRBD1
CASSSGTGTSNEQFF
>TRBV11-1|TRBJ2-7|NA
CASSSLNYEQYF
>TRBV4-2|TRBJ2-3|TRBD2
CASSQKQGLAASTDTQYF
>TRBV11-2|TRBJ2-4|NA
CASSLVGGRAAKNIQYF
>TRBV28|TRBJ2-1|NA
CASSRTDYHSYNEQFF
>TRBV29-1|TRBJ2-7|TRBD1
CSSALGTGEGYEQYF
>TRBV7-6|TRBJ2-1|NA
CASSPGTRSFNEQFF
>TRBV6-6|TRBJ2-7|TRBD1
CASSSRGTGNEQYF
>TRBV29-1|TRBJ1-4|NA
CSVGIGGTTNEKLFF
>TRBV10-3|TRBJ2-3|TRBD2
CAIRGTSGSTDTQYF
>TRBV19|TRBJ2-7|TRBD2
CASLLRLAGAYYEQYF
>TRBV4-2|TRBJ1-2|NA
CASSPSNRYGYTF
>TRBV30|TRBJ1-1|NA
CAWSVAQEGTDSTEAFF
>TRBV28|TRBJ2-2|NA
CASSRGTGELFF
>TRBV4-3|TRBJ1-4|TRBD1
CASSQGQGNEKLFF
>TRBV4-2|TRBJ1-5|NA
CASSQVRNDQPQHF
>TRBV10-3|TRBJ1-1|NA
CAIRGGGGWTEAFF
>TRBV7-2|TRBJ1-1|NA
CASRPARGSTEAFF
>TRBV28|TRBJ2-7|NA
CASTQTGIAQHEQYF
>TRBV5-1|TRBJ2-1|NA
CASSLVERGSYNEQFF
>TRBV9|TRBJ2-3|NA
CASSSGGMLGTGTDTQYF
>TRBV9|TRBJ2-1|NA
CASSLRQVNYNEQFF
>TRBV29-1|TRBJ2-3|NA
CSVDTPRTISTDTQYF
>TRBV4-2|TRBJ2-2|TRBD1
CASSPRDREGGGELFF
>TRBV27|TRBJ2-7|TRBD2
CASSPRGGSGEQYF
>TRBV9|TRBJ2-3|NA
CASSVTGAPDTQYF
>TRBV28|NA|TRBD2
CASIQRASGYEQYF
>TRBV15|TRBJ1-4|TRBD1
CATSRDKGAANEKLFF
>TRBV7-2|TRBJ2-4|NA
CASSLTSLVGNIQYF
>TRBV11-2|TRBJ2-7|NA
CASSLESGVAPYEQYF
>TRBV9|TRBJ2-3|TRBD1
CASSQRQGMSTDTQYF
>TRBV7-9|TRBJ2-2|TRBD2
CASRGLAGKTGELFF
>TRBV5-1|TRBJ1-2|TRBD1
CASSDTGESGYTF
>TRBV29-1|TRBJ1-5|NA
CSVAGQSNQPQHF
>TRBV28|TRBJ1-5|NA
CASSLPNQPQHF
>TRBV7-9|TRBJ2-7|TRBD2
CASSPSGSNEQYF
>TRBV2|TRBJ1-6|NA
CASSLRELRNSPLHF
>TRBV6-5|TRBJ2-1|NA
CATSPFADPYNEQFF
>TRBV29-1|TRBJ1-2|NA
CSAGPADYGYTF